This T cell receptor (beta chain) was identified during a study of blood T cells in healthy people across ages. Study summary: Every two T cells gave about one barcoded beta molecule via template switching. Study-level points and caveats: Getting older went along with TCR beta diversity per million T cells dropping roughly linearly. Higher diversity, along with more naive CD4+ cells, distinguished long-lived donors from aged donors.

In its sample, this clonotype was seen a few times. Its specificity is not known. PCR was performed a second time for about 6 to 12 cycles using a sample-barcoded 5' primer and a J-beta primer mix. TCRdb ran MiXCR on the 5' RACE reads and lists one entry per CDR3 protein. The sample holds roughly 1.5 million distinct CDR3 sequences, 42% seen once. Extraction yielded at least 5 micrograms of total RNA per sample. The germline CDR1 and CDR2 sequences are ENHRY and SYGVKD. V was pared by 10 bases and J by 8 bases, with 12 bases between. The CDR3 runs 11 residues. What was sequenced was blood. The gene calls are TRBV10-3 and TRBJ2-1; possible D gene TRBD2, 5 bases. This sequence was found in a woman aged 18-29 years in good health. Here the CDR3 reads CATGVGDEQFF. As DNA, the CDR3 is TGTGCCACCGGGGTCGGGGATGAGCAGTTCTTC.